This T cell receptor beta chain was sequenced for a study of cytomegalovirus exposure and HLA in healthy donors. Overall study context: Roughly 180 million T cells yielded more than 95 million unique TCR beta sequences, as an earlier analysis found.

Comments on this clone: Its antigen is undetermined.

PCR primers comprised 60 Vbeta and 13 Jbeta primers. Profiled with immunoSEQ multiplex PCR; TCRdb holds only in-frame clones, not every one. The sample includes around 180,000 clones, 65% to 80% seen only once; the top ten take under 0.75%. Overall study results and limits: The CMV antigen specificity of a few CMV-associated chains was confirmed through in vitro analysis. A prior analysis recorded that most TCR beta V segments were productive about 87% or about 30% of the time.

There are 17 residues in the CDR3. The V gene lost 2 bases and the J gene lost 2 bases, with 17 bases spanning the gap. Germline-derived CDR1 and CDR2 are SNHLY and FYNNEI. The sequencing sample was made of PBMCs. The TCR comes from a woman in her thirties or forties in good health and CMV-seronegative. V usage is TRBV2 and J usage is TRBJ2-3; D not resolved. CDR3 amino acids: CASSEPERASITDTQYF. For the CDR3, the DNA is TGTGCCAGCAGTGAACCAGAACGAGCTAGTATCACAGATACGCAGTATTTT. Together with reference TRBV2 and TRBJ2-3, the CDR3 gives the full variable domain: EPEVTQTPSHQVTQMGQEVILRCVPISNHLYFYWYRQILGQKVEFLVSFYNNEISEKSEIFDDQFSVERPDGSNFTLKIRSTKLEDSAMYFCASSEPERASITDTQYFGPGTRLTVL.